This T cell receptor (beta chain) was profiled in a study of Ad26.COV2.S vaccination and SARS-CoV-2 variants. CDR3 size: 13 residues. V was cut by 2 bases and J by 4 bases, with 9 bases left in between. Sequencing was performed with immunoSEQ multiplex PCR; in TCRdb, only in-frame clones are kept and a portion is missing. The sample holds over 400,000 clones; over 80% are singletons and the top ten take around 1.7%. Noted treatment: around 19 received Ad26.COV2.S at low or high dose, single or two shots; about 5 received placebo; per-sample allocation not given. The samples were gathered on day 63 after the first injection of vaccine or placebo.

The sequencing used peripheral blood, collected in a trial of Ad26.COV2.S vaccine versus placebo. The chain carries TRBV23-1 and TRBJ2-7; D unresolved. TRBV23-1 is known as an ORF, though its function is uncertain. This clonotype was obtained from a person between 18 and 65 years old who received the Ad26.COV2.S COVID-19 vaccine or a placebo. The CDR3 protein is CASSQQTTYEQYF. The CDR3 DNA reads TGCGCCAGCAGTCAACAAACTACTTACGAGCAGTACTTC.